This TCR beta chain was profiled in a study of T cell responses to AZD1222 COVID-19 vaccine. Germline lookup yields CDR1 SNHLY and CDR2 FYNNEI. The V and J ends lost 4 bases and 5 bases respectively, with 11 bases between them. The CDR3 sequence is 14 residues long. This clone showed up just once. Profiling relied on immunoSEQ multiplex PCR, and the TCRdb table lists in-frame clones only, not all of them. Of some 150,000 clones listed, 90% are singletons. V gene TRBV2 combines with J gene TRBJ2-2; D is tentatively TRBD1 or TRBD2 (5 bases each). The source was peripheral blood, collected 28 days after the second AZD1222 dose. This clonotype was sampled from an adult who received the AZD1222 COVID-19 vaccine. The CDR3 spells CASSVEGKTGELFF. CDR3 nucleotide sequence: TGTGCCAGCAGTGTCGAGGGGAAAACCGGGGAGCTGTTTTTT.